This TCR beta chain was observed in a study of sequential checkpoint blockade in melanoma. Treatment denoted: randomized to nivolumab then ipilimumab (arm A) or the reverse (arm B). Produced via immunoSEQ multiplex PCR; TCRdb's table is partial and in-frame only. The table records about 4,000 clones, 15% to 20% of them present only once. CDR1 and CDR2 (germline): MNHGY, SAAAGT. Unmatched junction bases numbered 8, after V lost 10 bases and J lost 3 bases. This CDR3 region has 15 residues. The J gene is TRBJ1-4, the V gene TRBV6-8, with 10 bases fitting TRBD1. Sequencing was performed on tumor tissue (inferred from file names), taken from a patient given nivolumab and ipilimumab in sequence. The sequence was collected from a human patient with melanoma. Some clones in this sample may be carry-over from other donors' samples. The CDR3 DNA reads TGTGCCATCAGGGGACAGGGGACGGCTAATGAAAAACTGTTTTTT. Translation: CAIRGQGTANEKLFF.